These 18 T cell receptor beta chains were sequenced from one sample in a study of blood T cell repertoires in COVID-19. Profiling relied on immunoSEQ multiplex PCR, and the TCRdb table lists in-frame clones only, not all of them. The data hold around 300,000 clones, with around 87% observed a single time. The specimen was peripheral blood. These receptor sequences come from a woman aged 25 to 39 who had recovered from COVID-19.

The chain employs TRBV11-2 and TRBJ2-3; D uncertain. The CDR3 is 13 residues long. The germline V and J ends were trimmed by 0 bases and 8 bases, with 9 bases remaining between them. Germline V gene lookup returns CDR1 SGHAT and CDR2 FQNNGV. The CDR3 region is CASSLDYGGTQYF. In DNA form, the CDR3 reads TGTGCCAGCAGCTTAGATTACGGCGGTACGCAGTATTTT.

The chain combines TRBV19 with TRBJ2-7, with TRBD2 matching 11 bases. CDR1 and CDR2 (germline): LNHDA, SQIVND (reference sequence). The CDR3 totals 15 residues. V dropped 4 bases and J dropped 0; count of bases not matched to a gene: 2. This CDR3 is CASSRGLADSYEQYF. The CDR3 nucleotides are TGTGCCAGTAGTAGGGGACTAGCGGACTCCTACGAGCAGTACTTC.

The chain uses TRBV18 and TRBJ2-4; TRBD2 might be the D (5 bases). The germline V gene encodes CDR1 KGHSH and CDR2 LQKENI. V dropped 1 base and J dropped 5 bases, with 9 bases sitting between them. This CDR3 contains 14 residues. The CDR3 is CASSPLSGENIQYF. The CDR3 DNA is TGTGCCAGCTCACCACTTTCCGGGGAAAACATTCAGTACTTC.

The chain links TRBV3-1 (or the pseudogene TRBV3-2) to TRBJ2-1; 9 bases map to TRBD2. Germline values: CDR1 LGHDT, CDR2 YNNKEL (reference sequence). The J segment lost 5 bases and the V segment lost 5 bases, leaving 7 bases of the junction unmatched. The CDR3 consists of 15 residues. As DNA, the CDR3 is TGTGCCAGCAGCTGGGCTAGCGGGGCAAACAATGAGCAGTTCTTC. Residues: CASSWASGANNEQFF.

The CDR3 DNA sequence: TGTGCCAGCAGCATACCGGGACAGGGTAATTCACCCCTCCACTTT. Translation gives CASSIPGQGNSPLHF. The chain joins TRBV5-4 to TRBJ1-6; 9 bases align to TRBD1. Unmatched junction bases numbered 5, after V lost 4 bases and J lost 6 bases. Germline V lookup: CDR1 SGHNT, CDR2 YYREEE (reference sequence). There are 15 residues in the CDR3.

This clone showed up just once. The chain recombines TRBV5-1 with TRBJ2-7; 12 nucleotides align to TRBD1. V trimming: 7 bases; J trimming: 5 bases; junction bases outside the gene matches: 7. CDR3 length: 14 residues. The germline V gene encodes CDR1 SGHRS and CDR2 YFSETQ. The CDR3 loop is CASGGTGGLNEQYF. The DNA of the CDR3 is TGCGCCAGCGGAGGGACAGGGGGCCTGAACGAGCAGTACTTC.

The V gene is TRBV28, the J gene TRBJ2-7; TRBD1 aligns across 8 bases. The V segment lost 3 bases and the J segment 7 bases; nucleotides outside the gene matches: 11. Germline values: CDR1 MDHEN, CDR2 SYDVKM. There are 15 residues in the CDR3. CDR3 sequence reads: CASSFPYGQGREQYF. Here the CDR3 DNA reads TGTGCCAGCAGTTTTCCCTACGGACAGGGTAGGGAGCAGTACTTC.

The rearrangement uses TRBV7-9 and TRBJ1-1; 12 bases are a match to TRBD1. After removal of 4 bases from V and 8 bases from J, the junction contained 5 bases not matched to a gene. The CDR3 has 14 amino acids. The germline gives CDR1 SEHNR, CDR2 FQNEAQ (reference sequence). CDR3 DNA: TGTGCCAGCAGCTGGGGACAGGGGGCATTGGAAGCTTTCTTT. Translated: CASSWGQGALEAFF.

This chain uses TRBV5-1 with TRBJ1-3, with TRBD1 as a possible D gene (6 bases). This CDR3 spans 15 amino acids. Germline V gene data show CDR1 as SGHRS and CDR2 as YFSETQ. V gave up 4 bases and J gave up 0 bases, with 11 bases separating them. The CDR3 is CASSPDRPSGNTIYF. The CDR3 coding sequence is TGCGCCAGCAGCCCAGACAGGCCCTCTGGAAACACCATATATTTT.

The V call is TRBV7-6, the J call TRBJ2-7; tentatively, D is TRBD2 (7 bases). The V end lost 4 bases, the J end lost 3 bases, and 16 bases lay between the germline ends. Per germline, CDR1 SGHVS and CDR2 FNYEAQ. There are 15 residues in the CDR3. This CDR3 is CASSSLRGTNYEQYF. CDR3 nucleotides: TGTGCCAGCAGCTCTTTGCGGGGGACAAACTACGAGCAGTACTTC.

V gene TRBV5-1 combines with J gene TRBJ2-7; TRBD1 aligns across 7 bases. Germline CDR1 and CDR2: SGHRS and YFSETQ. The CDR3 length is 14 residues. Trimming cost V 7 bases and J 2 bases; bases outside gene matches: 9. This CDR3 reads CASSQGQITYEQYF. DNA of the CDR3: TGCGCCAGCTCGCAGGGACAGATCACCTACGAGCAGTACTTC.

At least ten counts were recorded for this clone. DNA of the CDR3: TGTGCCAGCAGTTTTTTAGCGGGCTCCTACGAGCAGTACTTC. This translates into CASSFLAGSYEQYF. The chain employs TRBV28 and TRBJ2-7; 7 nucleotides agree with TRBD2. The length of the CDR3 is 14 residues. Unmatched junction bases numbered 2, after V lost 3 bases and J lost 0 bases. The germline gives CDR1 MDHEN, CDR2 SYDVKM.

The V gene is TRBV4-1, the J gene TRBJ2-2; a weak D match, TRBD2 (6 bases). The germline V and J ends were trimmed by 0 bases and 0 bases, with 20 bases remaining between them. CDR3 length: 20 residues. Germline assignment: CDR1 MGHRA and CDR2 YSYEKL. The CDR3 here is CASSQDQGALALPNTGELFF. In nucleotides, the CDR3 is TGCGCCAGCAGCCAAGACCAAGGGGCCCTAGCGCTCCCGAACACCGGGGAGCTGTTTTTT.

The chain combines TRBV6-2 or TRBV6-3 with TRBJ1-2; tentatively, D is TRBD1 (5 bases). CDR1 and CDR2 (germline): MNHEY, SVGEGT. The CDR3 has 17 residues. Between the trimmed V and J ends, which lost 3 bases and 4 bases, there was a span of 21 bases. The CDR3 loop is CASSYPTVIGHRYGYTF. CDR3 sequence (DNA): TGTGCCAGCAGTTATCCGACGGTCATCGGACACCGCTATGGCTACACCTTC.

This sequence joins TRBV24-1 and TRBJ2-1; TRBD2 matches 7 bases. CDR3 length equals 13 residues. The V gene's germline CDR1 is KGHDR and CDR2 SFDVKD. The V gene end was trimmed by 10 bases and the J gene end by 9 bases; junction bases not matched to a gene: 11. CDR3 in DNA: TGTGCCACTAAAACACCCCGCGGGAGTGAGCAGTTCTTC. Residues: CATKTPRGSEQFF.

This clone has a handful of counts. This sequence joins TRBV19 and TRBJ1-1, with D maybe TRBD1 (5 bases). Germline CDR1 is LNHDA and CDR2 is SQIVND (reference sequence). CDR3 length: 17 residues. Deletions cut 10 bases from V and 5 bases from J, with 29 bases between. CDR3 in DNA: TGTGCCACCAGGAGGGAGTACTCCGGGGCCCGAGGTACTGAAGCTTTCTTT. Translated: CATRREYSGARGTEAFF. Full variable domain (remainder filled in from reference TRBV19 and TRBJ1-1): DGGITQSPKYLFRKEGQNVTLSCEQNLNHDAMYWYRQDPGQGLRLIYYSQIVNDFQKGDIAEGYSVSREKKESFPLTVTSAQKNPTAFYLCATRREYSGARGTEAFFGQGTRLTVV.

The CDR3 reads CAISENSGGARELFF. The CDR3 bases are TGTGCCATCAGTGAGAATAGCGGGGGGGCCAGGGAGCTGTTTTTT. The V gene is TRBV10-3, the J gene TRBJ2-2, with 11 bases aligning to TRBD2. Germline assignment: CDR1 ENHRY and CDR2 SYGVKD. This CDR3 comprises 15 residues. V was clipped by 2 bases and J by 9 bases; unmatched bases: 5.

The chain carries TRBV7-2 and TRBJ2-5, with TRBD2 matching 9 bases. Germline CDR1 and CDR2: SGHTA and FQGNSA. The CDR3 has 13 amino acids. J was trimmed by 5 bases and V by 2 bases; bases with no gene match: 0. The CDR3 is CASSLLAGETQYF. The CDR3 bases are TGTGCCAGCAGCTTACTAGCGGGGGAGACCCAGTACTTC.